Sequencing of this TCR beta chain was carried out in a study of metastatic and nonmetastatic thyroid tumors. V gave up 8 bases and J gave up 5 bases; unmatched junction bases: 14. This CDR3 region has 15 residues. CDR1 is SNHLY and CDR2 is FYNNEI in the germline V gene. All patients reached thyroid surgery having received no treatment beforehand. TCRdb used MiXCR to call clones anew from the PCR reads. The data show roughly 4,000 clones, 35% to 40% seen once. The receptor was derived from a male donor with papillary thyroid cancer or a benign thyroid nodule (not recorded which). Some clones in this sample may be carry-over from other donors' samples. Sequencing was carried out using tumor tissue. V is TRBV2 and J is TRBJ1-2; the match to TRBD1 covers 7 bases. The CDR3 bases are TGTGCCAGCTGGGACCCCAGACAGGGCCTTTATGGCTACACCTTC. The encoded protein is CASWDPRQGLYGYTF.